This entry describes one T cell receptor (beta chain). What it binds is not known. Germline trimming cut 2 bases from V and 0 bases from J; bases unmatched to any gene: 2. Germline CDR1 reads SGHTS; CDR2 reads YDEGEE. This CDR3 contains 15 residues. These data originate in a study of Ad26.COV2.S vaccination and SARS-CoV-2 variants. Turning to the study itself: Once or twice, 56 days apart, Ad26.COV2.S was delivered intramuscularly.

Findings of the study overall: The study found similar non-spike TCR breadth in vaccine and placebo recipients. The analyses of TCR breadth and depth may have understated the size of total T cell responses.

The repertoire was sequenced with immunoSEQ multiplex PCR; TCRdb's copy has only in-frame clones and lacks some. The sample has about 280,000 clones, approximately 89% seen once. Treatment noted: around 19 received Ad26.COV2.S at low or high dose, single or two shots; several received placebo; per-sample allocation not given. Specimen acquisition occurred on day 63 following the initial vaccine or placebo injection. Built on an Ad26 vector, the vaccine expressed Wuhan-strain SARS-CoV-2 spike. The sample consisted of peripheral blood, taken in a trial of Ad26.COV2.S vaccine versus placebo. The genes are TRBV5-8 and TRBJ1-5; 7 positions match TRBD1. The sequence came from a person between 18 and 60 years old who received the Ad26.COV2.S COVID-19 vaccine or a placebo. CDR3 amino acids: CASSLGTDSNQPQHF. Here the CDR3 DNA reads TGTGCCAGCAGCTTAGGGACAGATAGCAATCAGCCCCAGCATTTT.